Below are 25 T cell receptor beta chains sequenced from a single sample in a study of vaccination effects on CD4 cells after COVID-19. Antigen-specific CD4+ T cells were expanded (with viral peptide pools) by the ViraFEST assay ahead of sequencing. It was after roughly ten days of culture that CD4+ T cells were isolated. Vaccine recipients lacked prior SARS-CoV-2 infection and had negative nucleocapsid antibodies. Sequenced by immunoSEQ multiplex PCR; TCRdb stores in-frame clones only, minus some. Of tens of thousands of clones listed, around 70% are singletons. No antigen has been assigned to these receptors. The sample here was CD4+ T cells from PBMCs cultured with SARS-CoV-2 spike peptides, taken before COVID-19 vaccination. The receptors originated from a human donor who received a COVID-19 vaccine.

This clone was counted between two and nine times. The rearrangement joins TRBV7-8 to TRBJ2-1; the D call may be TRBD1 or TRBD2 (5 bases each). This CDR3 is 14 amino acids long. CDR1 and CDR2 (germline): SGHVS, FQNEAQ. Trimming left V 6 bases short and J 7 bases short, with 16 bases between. The CDR3 sequence is CASRRDGVLNEQFF. The CDR3 nucleotides read TGTGCCAGCAGAAGGGACGGAGTTCTGAATGAGCAGTTCTTC.

V gene TRBV2 combines with J gene TRBJ2-5, with 7 positions matching TRBD2. There are 15 residues in the CDR3. Germline trimming cut 1 base from V and 1 base from J; bases unmatched to any gene: 3. Germline lookup yields CDR1 SNHLY and CDR2 FYNNEI. CDR3 region: CASSEGGGSQETQYF. DNA of the CDR3: TGTGCCAGCAGTGAAGGCGGGGGATCCCAAGAGACCCAGTACTTC.

V gene TRBV24-1 combines with J gene TRBJ2-4; D might be TRBD1 or TRBD2, each matching 5 bases. Germline CDR1 reads KGHDR; CDR2 reads SFDVKD. This CDR3 comprises 18 residues. V was shortened by 3 bases and J by 0 bases, with 17 bases between the two germline ends. This CDR3 reads CATSDTPGTRLAKNIQYF. The DNA for the CDR3 is TGTGCCACCAGTGATACTCCGGGGACCAGGCTAGCCAAAAACATTCAGTACTTC.

The chain recombines TRBV10-3 with TRBJ2-5; TRBD2 agrees at 10 bases. Germline CDR1 and CDR2: ENHRY and SYGVKD. The CDR3 has 14 residues. The ends lost 6 bases at V and 4 bases at J; junction bases unmatched: 5. The CDR3 DNA reads as TGTGCCATCAGGGCTAGCGGGGGAGGAGAGACCCAGTACTTC. This gives the protein CAIRASGGGETQYF.

This clone came up once. The chain links TRBV4-2 to TRBJ2-7; TRBD2 matches at 7 bases. V lost 1 base, J lost 5 bases, and 5 bases stayed unmatched. The CDR3 runs to 14 residues. Germline V CDR1 and CDR2: LGHNA, YNFKEQ. The CDR3, as DNA: TGTGCCAGCAGCCAAGCAAGCGGGATCCACGAGCAGTACTTC. Its translation is CASSQASGIHEQYF.

The J gene is TRBJ1-5, the V gene TRBV6-1, with D perhaps matching TRBD1 (6 bases). Germline CDR1 MNHNS, CDR2 SASEGT. CDR3 length: 13 amino acids. Deletions cut 3 bases from V and 12 bases from J, with 15 bases between. CDR3 DNA sequence: TGTGCCAGCAGTGATCCGGACAGATTCGTCCAGCATTTT. Protein sequence: CASSDPDRFVQHF.

The genes are TRBV28 and TRBJ1-2, with 10 bases fitting TRBD1. From germline, CDR1 is MDHEN and CDR2 SYDVKM. The CDR3 is 14 residues long. V lost 5 bases and J lost 5; bases outside the gene matches: 5. The CDR3 is CASSQGQGLYGYTF. The DNA of the CDR3 is TGTGCCAGCAGTCAGGGACAGGGGTTGTATGGCTACACCTTC.

This clone showed up just a few times. The chain couples TRBV5-1 to TRBJ1-1; D gene ambiguous. V lost 4 bases and J 0 bases, leaving 16 bases between the germline ends. Germline assignment: CDR1 SGHRS and CDR2 YFSETQ. The CDR3 is made up of 16 amino acids. The CDR3 region is CASSRWVFEMNTEAFF. CDR3 in DNA: TGCGCCAGCAGCCGATGGGTGTTCGAGATGAACACTGAAGCTTTCTTT. The entire variable domain, with the rest obtained from reference TRBV5-1 and TRBJ1-1, is as follows: KAGVTQTPRYLIKTRGQQVTLSCSPISGHRSVSWYQQTPGQGLQFLFEYFSETQRNKGNFPGRFSGRQFSNSRSEMNVSTLELGDSALYLCASSRWVFEMNTEAFFGQGTRLTVV.

The chain combines TRBV30 with TRBJ2-2; maybe TRBD2 (6 bases). Trimming shortened V by 5 bases and J by 2 bases, and 15 bases separated the two germline ends. Germline assignment: CDR1 GTSNPN and CDR2 SVGIG (reference sequence). The CDR3 has 15 amino acids. The CDR3 protein is CAWRGTSPNTGELFF. Written as DNA, the CDR3 is TGTGCCTGGCGCGGTACTAGCCCCAACACCGGGGAGCTGTTTTTT.

This clone has a handful of counts. The chain joins TRBV10-3 to TRBJ1-2; 8 bases fit TRBD1. Germline CDR1 ENHRY, CDR2 SYGVKD. The CDR3 sequence is 13 residues long. V trimming: 6 bases; J trimming: 8 bases; junction bases outside the gene matches: 8. In nucleotides, the CDR3 is TGTGCCATCAGGATAGGACAGGGAGGCGGCTACACCTTC. Translating gives CAIRIGQGGGYTF.

The chain combines TRBV20-1 with TRBJ1-5, with D maybe TRBD1 (5 bases). The CDR3 consists of 13 residues. Germline CDR1 DFQATT, CDR2 SNEGSKA (reference sequence). V lost 3 bases, J lost 2 bases, and 8 bases lay in between. CDR3 sequence (DNA): TGCAGTGCTAGTCGGGGGGGCAATCAGCCCCAGCATTTT. This translates into CSASRGGNQPQHF.

The chain joins TRBV30 to TRBJ2-7; possible D gene TRBD1, 6 bases. V was pared by 3 bases and J by 1 base, with 10 bases between. The CDR3 has 13 residues. Germline CDR1 is GTSNPN and CDR2 is SVGIG (reference sequence). CDR3 sequence: CAWSLGASYEQYF. In DNA form, the CDR3 reads TGTGCCTGGAGCCTGGGGGCTTCCTACGAGCAGTACTTC.

This clone turned up a few times. This chain uses TRBV5-6 with TRBJ1-1; D is unclear. This CDR3 has 13 residues. V was clipped by 3 bases and J by 2 bases, with 8 bases between them. Germline V gene data show CDR1 as SGHDT and CDR2 as YYEEEE. The CDR3 DNA reads TGTGCCAGCAGCTCACCGGGTAACACTGAAGCTTTCTTT. Translated: CASSSPGNTEAFF.

V is TRBV9 and J is TRBJ2-4; D gene uncertain. Trimming removed 0 bases at V and 0 bases at J, with 7 bases between. The CDR3 has 15 amino acids. Germline V gene sequence: CDR1 SGDLS, CDR2 YYNGEE. CDR3 amino acids: CASSVAGLAKNIQYF. The CDR3 DNA reads as TGTGCCAGCAGCGTAGCGGGTCTAGCCAAAAACATTCAGTACTTC.

This clone was recorded a few times. V is TRBV9 and J is TRBJ2-4; TRBD2 might be the D (5 bases). Germline CDR1 and CDR2: SGDLS and YYNGEE. The CDR3 has 13 amino acids. V was clipped by 2 bases and J by 8 bases, with 11 bases between them. DNA of the CDR3: TGTGCCAGCAGCGTGGAAGTGCGGGACATTCAGTACTTC. Residues: CASSVEVRDIQYF.

This chain connects TRBV18 to TRBJ1-4, with D uncertain. This CDR3 contains 13 residues. Germline assignment: CDR1 KGHSH and CDR2 LQKENI. V lost 1 base and J lost 4, with 4 bases in between. This CDR3 reads CASSPRVNEKLFF. The CDR3 DNA is TGTGCCAGCTCACCACGGGTTAATGAAAAACTGTTTTTT.

V and J are TRBV2 and TRBJ2-1; no definite D call. This CDR3 comprises 15 residues. Germline loops: CDR1 SNHLY, CDR2 FYNNEI. V was clipped by 4 bases and J by 10 bases, with 20 bases between them. CDR3 sequence: CASSGPRLGGTEQFF. The CDR3 DNA sequence: TGTGCCAGCAGTGGTCCTCGTCTTGGCGGAACGGAGCAGTTCTTC.

This clone turned up a few times. This chain uses TRBV7-2 with TRBJ1-2; D is unclear. The V gene lost 1 base and the J gene lost 2 bases, with 8 bases spanning the gap. The germline gives CDR1 SGHTA, CDR2 FQGNSA. The CDR3 is 14 residues long. The CDR3 sequence: CASSLGRGNYGYTF. The CDR3 region has the DNA TGTGCCAGCAGCTTAGGTCGGGGAAACTATGGCTACACCTTC.

V usage is TRBV30 and J usage is TRBJ1-5; D remains ambiguous. CDR3 length: 13 amino acids. Germline CDR1 is GTSNPN and CDR2 is SVGIG (reference sequence). V was cut by 0 bases and J by 4 bases, with 7 bases left in between. CDR3 DNA sequence: TGTGCCTGGAGTGTAATCAGTAATCAGCCCCAGCATTTT. Protein sequence: CAWSVISNQPQHF.

CDR3 sequence (DNA): TGTGCCAGCAGCTTATGGGACAGACCCTACAATGAGCAGTTCTTC. Protein sequence: CASSLWDRPYNEQFF. This chain uses TRBV7-9 with TRBJ2-1; 7 bases line up with TRBD1. V lost 2 bases and J lost 2; bases outside the gene matches: 3. CDR1 is SEHNR and CDR2 is FQNEAQ in the germline V gene (reference sequence). This CDR3 comprises 15 residues.

This clone came up once. This chain uses TRBV7-8 with TRBJ1-3, with TRBD1 matching over 7 bases. J was trimmed by 0 bases and V by 5 bases; bases with no gene match: 4. Germline V gene lookup returns CDR1 SGHVS and CDR2 FQNEAQ. This CDR3 is 15 amino acids long. The CDR3 loop is CASSPRDSSGNTIYF. CDR3 DNA sequence: TGTGCCAGCAGCCCCCGGGACAGCTCTGGAAACACCATATATTTT.

V gene TRBV7-9 combines with J gene TRBJ1-4; possibly TRBD1 for D (5 bases). Germline loops: CDR1 SEHNR, CDR2 FQNEAQ (reference sequence). The CDR3 totals 14 residues. The V end was cut by 1 base, the J end by 8 bases, with 11 bases between. The CDR3 spells CASSLGDFGEKLFF. CDR3 coding DNA: TGTGCCAGCAGCTTAGGGGACTTCGGGGAAAAACTGTTTTTT.

CDR3 bases: TGTGCCTTTTTATACACAGATACGCAGTATTTT. Protein sequence: CAFLYTDTQYF. This chain connects TRBV30 to TRBJ2-3; the D is unclear. This CDR3 region has 11 residues. CDR1 and CDR2 (germline): GTSNPN, SVGIG (reference sequence). Trimming left V 7 bases short and J 2 bases short, with 7 bases between.

J is TRBJ2-3 and V is TRBV7-6; D might be TRBD1 (6 bases). V dropped 5 bases and J dropped 2 bases, with 23 bases sitting between them. CDR1 is SGHVS, CDR2 FNYEAQ, per germline. This CDR3 is 18 amino acids long. The CDR3 DNA follows: TGTGCCAGCAGCGGCCTAGGGGACAACGCGGGCCTCACAGATACGCAGTATTTT. Residues: CASSGLGDNAGLTDTQYF.

As for this clone: The junction and the germline gene differ at one end; a read error may be behind it. The chain has TRBV6-2 or TRBV6-3 and TRBJ2-5, with TRBD2 matching 10 bases. The CDR3 sequence is 14 residues long. The germline V gene encodes CDR1 MNHEY and CDR2 SVGEGT. CDR3 loop: CASSYSTLAGARDF. The CDR3 nucleotides read TGTGCCAGCAGTTACTCGACGCTAGCGGGGGCCCGAGACTTC.